The clone carrying this T cell receptor (beta chain) was counted a few times. The data stem from a study of T-cell memory formation after mild COVID-19. Study-level background: In these data, TCR clusters were largely donor specific.

TCRdb recomputed calls from the 5' RACE reads with MiXCR, one row per CDR3 protein. The data show around 470,000 distinct CDR3 sequences, approximately 20% seen once. V was trimmed by 6 bases and J by 4 bases, leaving 18 bases between them. The CDR3 length is 15 residues. CDR1 is MNHEY, CDR2 SMNVEV, per germline (reference sequence). The sequenced material came from PBMCs or a T cell subset sorted from them (not recorded which). This receptor was taken from an adult woman who had mild COVID-19 (a few samples of this study predate the infection). Cell type and time point are not known. This sequence joins TRBV27 and TRBJ1-1; D might be TRBD1 (5 bases). CDR3 loop: CASRETVQGPTEAFF. The DNA of the CDR3 is TGTGCCAGCAGAGAAACGGTCCAGGGACCCACTGAAGCTTTCTTT.